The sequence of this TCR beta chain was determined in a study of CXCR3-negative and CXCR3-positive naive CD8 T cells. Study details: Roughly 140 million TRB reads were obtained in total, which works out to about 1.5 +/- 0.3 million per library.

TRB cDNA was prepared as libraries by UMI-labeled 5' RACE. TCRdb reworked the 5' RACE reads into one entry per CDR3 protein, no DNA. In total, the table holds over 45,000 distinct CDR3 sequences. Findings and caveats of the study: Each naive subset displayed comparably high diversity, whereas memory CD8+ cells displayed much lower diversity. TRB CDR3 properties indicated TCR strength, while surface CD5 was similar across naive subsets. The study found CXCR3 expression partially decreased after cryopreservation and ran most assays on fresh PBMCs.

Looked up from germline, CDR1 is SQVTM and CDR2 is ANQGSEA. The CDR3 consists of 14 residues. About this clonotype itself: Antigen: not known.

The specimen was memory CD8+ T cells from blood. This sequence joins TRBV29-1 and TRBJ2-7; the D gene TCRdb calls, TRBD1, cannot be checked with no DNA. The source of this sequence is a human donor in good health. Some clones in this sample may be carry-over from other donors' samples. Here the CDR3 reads CSASNTGETYEQYF.